This record looks at one TCR beta chain sequence and its context. Some clones are missing from TCRdb's copy, which holds only in-frame ones; the method was immunoSEQ multiplex PCR. Among 80,000 to 100,000 clones listed, just over 85% were seen once. The source of the sample is a study of T cell responses to AZD1222 COVID-19 vaccine. Germline CDR1 and CDR2: SGHDT and YYEEEE. This CDR3 is built from 13 residues. Trimming cost V 5 bases and J 3 bases, with 9 bases left between them. The rearrangement links TRBV5-6 to TRBJ2-1; weak D call: TRBD1 (5 bases). The source of this sequence is an adult in good health. The source was peripheral blood, collected on day 0 of AZD1222 vaccination. The CDR3 loop is CASRYTGYNEQFF. The DNA of the CDR3 is TGTGCCAGCAGGTATACAGGCTACAATGAGCAGTTCTTC.